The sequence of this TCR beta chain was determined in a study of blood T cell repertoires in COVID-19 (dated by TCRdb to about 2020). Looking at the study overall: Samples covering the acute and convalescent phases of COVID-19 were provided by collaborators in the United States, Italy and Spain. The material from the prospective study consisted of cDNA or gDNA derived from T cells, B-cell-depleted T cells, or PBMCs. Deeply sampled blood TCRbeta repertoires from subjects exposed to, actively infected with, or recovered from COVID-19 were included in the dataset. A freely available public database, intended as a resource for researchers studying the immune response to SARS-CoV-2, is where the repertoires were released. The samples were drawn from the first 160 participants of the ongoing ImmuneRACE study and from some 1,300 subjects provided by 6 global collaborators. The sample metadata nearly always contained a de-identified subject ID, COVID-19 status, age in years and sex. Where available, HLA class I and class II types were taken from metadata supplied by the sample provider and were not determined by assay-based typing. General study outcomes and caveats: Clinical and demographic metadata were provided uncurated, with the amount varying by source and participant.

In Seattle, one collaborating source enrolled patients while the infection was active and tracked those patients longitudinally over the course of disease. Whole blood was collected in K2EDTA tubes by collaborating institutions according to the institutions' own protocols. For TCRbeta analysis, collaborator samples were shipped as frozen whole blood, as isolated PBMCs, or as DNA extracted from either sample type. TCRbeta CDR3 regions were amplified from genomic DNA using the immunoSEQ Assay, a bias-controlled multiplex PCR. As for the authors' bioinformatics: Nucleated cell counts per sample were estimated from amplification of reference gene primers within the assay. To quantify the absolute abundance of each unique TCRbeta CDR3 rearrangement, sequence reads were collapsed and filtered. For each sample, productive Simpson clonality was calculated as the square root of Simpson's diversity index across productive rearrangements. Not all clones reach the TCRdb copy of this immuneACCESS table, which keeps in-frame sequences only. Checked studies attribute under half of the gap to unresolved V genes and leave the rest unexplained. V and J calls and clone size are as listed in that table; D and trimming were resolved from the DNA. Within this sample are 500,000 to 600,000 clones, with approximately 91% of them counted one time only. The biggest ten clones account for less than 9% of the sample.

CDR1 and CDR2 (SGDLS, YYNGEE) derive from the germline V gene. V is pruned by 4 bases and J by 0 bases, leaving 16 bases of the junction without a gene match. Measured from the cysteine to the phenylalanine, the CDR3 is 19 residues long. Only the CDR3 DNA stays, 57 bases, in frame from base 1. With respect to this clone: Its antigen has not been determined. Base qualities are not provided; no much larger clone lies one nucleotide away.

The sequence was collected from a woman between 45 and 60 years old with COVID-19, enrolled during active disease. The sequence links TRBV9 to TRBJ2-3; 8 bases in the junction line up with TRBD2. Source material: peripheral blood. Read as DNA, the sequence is TGTGCCAGCAGCTTAGGGGCAGGCAGCTCTAGCGGGAGCACAGATACGCAGTATTTT. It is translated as CASSLGAGSSSGSTDTQYF.